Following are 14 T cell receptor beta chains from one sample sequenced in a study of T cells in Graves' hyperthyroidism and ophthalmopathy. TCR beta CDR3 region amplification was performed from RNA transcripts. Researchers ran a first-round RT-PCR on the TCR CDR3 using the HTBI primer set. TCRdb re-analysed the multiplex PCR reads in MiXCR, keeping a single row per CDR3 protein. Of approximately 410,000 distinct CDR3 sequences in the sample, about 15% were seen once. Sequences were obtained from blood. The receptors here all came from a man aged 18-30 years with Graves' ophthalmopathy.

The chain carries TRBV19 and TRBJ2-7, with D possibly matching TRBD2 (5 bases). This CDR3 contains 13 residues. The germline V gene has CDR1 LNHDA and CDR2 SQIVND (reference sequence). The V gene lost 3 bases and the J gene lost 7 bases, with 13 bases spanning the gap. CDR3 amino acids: CASSIGGSGEQYF. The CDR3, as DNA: TGTGCCAGTAGTATTGGCGGGTCGGGAGAGCAGTACTTC. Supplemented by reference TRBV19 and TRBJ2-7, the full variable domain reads DGGITQSPKYLFRKEGQNVTLSCEQNLNHDAMYWYRQDPGQGLRLIYYSQIVNDFQKGDIAEGYSVSREKKESFPLTVTSAQKNPTAFYLCASSIGGSGEQYFGPGTRLTVT.

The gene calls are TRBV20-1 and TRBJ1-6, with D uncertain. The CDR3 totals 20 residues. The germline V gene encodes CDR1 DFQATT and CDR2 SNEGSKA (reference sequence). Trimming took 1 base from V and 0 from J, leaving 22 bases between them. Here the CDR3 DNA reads TGCAGTGCTAGAGTAGGGCTCTTCTCCGGGATGGCCTCCTATAATTCACCCCTCCACTTT. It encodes CSARVGLFSGMASYNSPLHF.

The CDR3 is CASSYLAQPQHF. In nucleotides, the CDR3 is TGTGCCAGCAGTTACCTGGCTCAGCCCCAGCATTTT. The chain carries TRBV6-2 or TRBV6-3 and TRBJ1-5; D unclear. The CDR3 spans 12 residues. V was cut by 2 bases and J by 6 bases, with 5 bases left in between. Germline CDR1 MNHEY, CDR2 SVGEGT.

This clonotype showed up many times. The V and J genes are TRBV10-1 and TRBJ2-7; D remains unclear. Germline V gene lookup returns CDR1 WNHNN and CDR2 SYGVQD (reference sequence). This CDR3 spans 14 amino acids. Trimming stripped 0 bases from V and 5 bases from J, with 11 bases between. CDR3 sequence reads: CASSESAYQHEQYF. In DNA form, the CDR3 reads TGCGCCAGCAGTGAGTCGGCTTACCAACACGAGCAGTACTTC.

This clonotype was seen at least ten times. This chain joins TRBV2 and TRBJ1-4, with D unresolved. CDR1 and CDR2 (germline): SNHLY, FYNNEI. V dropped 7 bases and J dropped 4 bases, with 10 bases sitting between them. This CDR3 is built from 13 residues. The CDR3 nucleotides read TGTGCCAGCACACGGCAGATTAATGAAAAACTGTTTTTT. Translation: CASTRQINEKLFF.

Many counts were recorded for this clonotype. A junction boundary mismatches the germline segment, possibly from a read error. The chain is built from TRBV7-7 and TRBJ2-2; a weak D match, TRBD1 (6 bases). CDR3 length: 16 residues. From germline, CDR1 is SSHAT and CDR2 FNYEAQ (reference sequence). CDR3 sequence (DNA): TGTGCTAGCAGCTTTACAGGGAGCCCGAACACCGGGGAGCTGTTTTTT. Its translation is CASSFTGSPNTGELFF.

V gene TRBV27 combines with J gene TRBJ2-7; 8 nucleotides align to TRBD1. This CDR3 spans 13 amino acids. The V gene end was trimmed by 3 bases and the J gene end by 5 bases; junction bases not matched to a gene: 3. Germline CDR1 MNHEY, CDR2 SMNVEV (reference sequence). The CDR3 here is CASSFQGANEQYF. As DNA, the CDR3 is TGTGCCAGCAGTTTTCAGGGGGCCAACGAGCAGTACTTC.

CDR3 DNA sequence: TGCGCCAGCAGCCATCCCGGGACTAGCGGGAGTCTGGGGGAAGAGACCCAGTACTTC. This sequence encodes CASSHPGTSGSLGEETQYF. The rearrangement links TRBV4-1 to TRBJ2-5; the match to TRBD2 covers 14 bases. Germline CDR1 reads MGHRA; CDR2 reads YSYEKL. Trimming removed 3 bases from V and 3 bases from J; junction bases left unmatched: 12. This CDR3 is 19 amino acids long.

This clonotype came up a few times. The CDR3 DNA reads as TGTGCCTGGAGTATTCAGGGGGCGTCCGGGGAGCTGTTTTTT. This codes for CAWSIQGASGELFF. This chain uses TRBV30 with TRBJ2-2, with TRBD1 identical over 8 bases. This CDR3 comprises 14 residues. The V gene's germline CDR1 is GTSNPN and CDR2 SVGIG (reference sequence). J lost 6 bases, V lost 2 bases, and 5 bases had no gene match.

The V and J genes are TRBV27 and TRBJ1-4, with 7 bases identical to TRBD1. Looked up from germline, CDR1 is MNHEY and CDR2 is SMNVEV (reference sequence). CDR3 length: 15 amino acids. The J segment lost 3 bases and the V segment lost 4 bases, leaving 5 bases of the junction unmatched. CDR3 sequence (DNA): TGTGCCAGCAGTTCAAACCAGGGGGCTAATGAAAAACTGTTTTTT. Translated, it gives CASSSNQGANEKLFF.

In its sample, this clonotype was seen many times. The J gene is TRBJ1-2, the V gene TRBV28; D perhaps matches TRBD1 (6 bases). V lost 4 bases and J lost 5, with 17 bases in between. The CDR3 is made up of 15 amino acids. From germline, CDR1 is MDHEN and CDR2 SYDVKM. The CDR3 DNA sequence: TGTGCCAGCAGTTCCGGCCCGGACAGAAGATATGGCTACACCTTC. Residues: CASSSGPDRRYGYTF.

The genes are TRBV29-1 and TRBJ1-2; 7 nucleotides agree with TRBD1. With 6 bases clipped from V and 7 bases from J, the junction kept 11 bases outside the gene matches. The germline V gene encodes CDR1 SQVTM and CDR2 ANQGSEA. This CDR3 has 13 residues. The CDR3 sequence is CSVGQGVPSGYTF. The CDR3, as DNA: TGCAGCGTGGGTCAGGGGGTCCCATCTGGCTACACCTTC.

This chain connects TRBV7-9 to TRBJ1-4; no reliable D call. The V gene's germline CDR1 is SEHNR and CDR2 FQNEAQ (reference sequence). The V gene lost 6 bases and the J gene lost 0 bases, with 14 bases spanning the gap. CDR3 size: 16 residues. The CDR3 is CASSRTDQATNEKLFF. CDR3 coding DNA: TGTGCCAGCAGTCGCACGGATCAGGCAACTAATGAAAAACTGTTTTTT.

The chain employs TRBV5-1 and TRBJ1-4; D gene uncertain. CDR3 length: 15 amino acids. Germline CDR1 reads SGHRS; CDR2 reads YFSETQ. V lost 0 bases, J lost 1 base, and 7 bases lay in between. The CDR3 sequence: CASSLETGTNEKLFF. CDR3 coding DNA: TGCGCCAGCAGCTTGGAGACGGGAACTAATGAAAAACTGTTTTTT.